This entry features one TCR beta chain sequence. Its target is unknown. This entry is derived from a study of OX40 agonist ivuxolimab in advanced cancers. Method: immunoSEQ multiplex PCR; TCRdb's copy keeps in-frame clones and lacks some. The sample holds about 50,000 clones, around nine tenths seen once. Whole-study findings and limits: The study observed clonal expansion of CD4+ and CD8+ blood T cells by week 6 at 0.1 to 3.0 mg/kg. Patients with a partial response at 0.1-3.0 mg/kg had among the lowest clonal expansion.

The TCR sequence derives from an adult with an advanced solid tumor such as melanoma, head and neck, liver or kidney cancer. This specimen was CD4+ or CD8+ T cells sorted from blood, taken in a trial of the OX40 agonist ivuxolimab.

DNA of the CDR3: TGTGCCAGCAGCTTCCTGGACAGGGAGGACAATGAGCAGTTCTTC. Amino acid sequence: CASSFLDREDNEQFF. This rearrangement joins TRBV7-9 to TRBJ2-1; 8 positions agree with TRBD1. After removal of 3 bases from V and 5 bases from J, the junction contained 6 bases not matched to a gene. Germline V lookup: CDR1 SEHNR, CDR2 FQNEAQ (reference sequence). CDR3 length: 15 residues.